This T cell receptor (beta chain) originates from a study of cytomegalovirus exposure and HLA in healthy donors. Overall study findings and caveats: A reported reduction in N-insertions relative to the roughly 640-donor mean was seen in an Asian-associated ancestry cluster in a later analysis.

This clone was seen only once. Its antigen is not known. 60 Vbeta and 13 Jbeta primers were used in PCR. Only in-frame clones appear in the TCRdb table, and some are missing; sequencing was by immunoSEQ multiplex PCR. Of about 160,000 clones in the sample, almost 85% were seen once. CDR3 length equals 17 residues. V dropped 8 bases and J dropped 1; count of bases not matched to a gene: 10. The V gene's germline CDR1 is MDHEN and CDR2 SYDVKM. The chain uses TRBV28 and TRBJ2-7; 14 positions match TRBD2. The sequence was collected from a man younger than 45 in good health and CMV-seronegative. Sequencing was performed on PBMCs. CDR3 bases: TGTGCCAGCGGAATGACTAGCGGGAGGGCCACTTCCTACGAGCAGTACTTC. Its protein product is CASGMTSGRATSYEQYF.